In its sample, the clone carrying this T cell receptor (beta chain) was seen a few times. Its antigen is unidentified. Germline CDR1 reads SGHRS; CDR2 reads YFSETQ. V shed 5 bases and J 3 bases; nucleotides not matched to a gene: 2. The CDR3 consists of 15 residues. TCRdb itself ran the 5' RACE reads through MiXCR, one entry per CDR3 protein. The table has 200,000 to 250,000 distinct CDR3 sequences, 15% to 20% seen once; the top ten hold approximately 3.5%. This entry comes from a study of T-cell memory formation after mild COVID-19. General study points: Most CD4+ clones that shrank were in CM and EM, while CD8+ ones turned up in EMRA.

The V call is TRBV5-1, the J call TRBJ2-6; 10 positions agree with TRBD1. The clonotype was recovered from a man between 18 and 35 years old who had mild COVID-19 (a few samples of this study predate the infection). Cell type and time point are not known. The sample was PBMCs or a T cell subset sorted from them (not recorded which). The CDR3 bases are TGCGCCAGCAGGACAGGGGGCAGTGGGGCCAACGTCCTGACTTTC. Its translation: CASRTGGSGANVLTF.